This TCR beta chain is from a study of blood T cells in healthy people across ages. Study-level results: Possibly, changes in expanded clonotypes were confounded because donor CMV status was unknown.

This clonotype has a single count. Its cognate antigen is unknown. Relative to the germline gene, one junction end is altered; a read error may explain this. The use of a sample-barcoded 5' primer and a J-beta primer mix characterized a second PCR of about 7 to 12 cycles. Each cDNA molecule carried a tag from a template-switch adaptor that contained 12 random nucleotides. TCRdb re-called the 5' RACE reads with MiXCR, one entry per CDR3 protein. The sample gives some 900,000 distinct CDR3 sequences, around 48% of which show up once; around 15% is in the top ten. The CDR3 runs to 16 residues. The germline V gene encodes CDR1 SGHTA and CDR2 FQGTGA. Every donor contributed about 10 milliliters of peripheral blood by blood draw. Isolation per sample recovered at least 6.5 million PBMCs.

The chain couples TRBV7-3 to TRBJ2-6, with TRBD1 as a possible D gene (6 bases). The sequenced sample was blood. The TCR comes from a young man in good health. The CDR3 spells CASSLKTGSGANVRTF. CDR3 bases: TGTGCCAGCAGCTTAAAGACAGGCTCTGGGGCCAACGTCCGGACTTTC.